What follows are 24 T cell receptor beta chains derived from one specimen sequenced in a study of T cell changes during pregnancy in multiple sclerosis. TCRdb keeps only in-frame clones here, not all; method: immunoSEQ multiplex PCR. The sample holds around 56,000 clones, around nine tenths seen once. This material consisted of CD4+ T cells from peripheral blood mononuclear cells, taken in the third trimester of pregnancy. Receptors were obtained from a female donor with multiple sclerosis, enrolled in a pregnancy study.

V is TRBV19 and J is TRBJ2-1, with 11 nucleotides matching TRBD1. The germline V gene has CDR1 LNHDA and CDR2 SQIVND (reference sequence). V lost 5 bases, J lost 8 bases, and 5 bases stayed unmatched. The CDR3 contains 14 residues. The CDR3 DNA is TGTGCCAGTAGTGGGACAGGGGGAACCGATGAGCAGTTCTTC. Protein sequence: CASSGTGGTDEQFF.

The chain uses TRBV29-1 and TRBJ2-5; D remains ambiguous. CDR1 SQVTM and CDR2 ANQGSEA come from the germline V gene. The length of the CDR3 is 13 residues. V was pared by 4 bases and J by 5 bases, with 14 bases between. The chain's CDR3 is CSVGSTPGETQYF. For the CDR3, the DNA is TGCAGCGTTGGGTCCACTCCCGGGGAGACCCAGTACTTC.

This chain links TRBV7-2 with TRBJ1-4, with D perhaps matching TRBD1 (5 bases). The CDR3 is 16 residues long. V was shortened by 4 bases and J by 7 bases, with 19 bases between the two germline ends. Germline V gene data show CDR1 as SGHTA and CDR2 as FQGNSA. CDR3 sequence (DNA): TGTGCCAGCAGCTCGCGCAGCAGGGCGCTTGGTGAAAAACTGTTTTTT. Amino acids: CASSSRSRALGEKLFF.

This clone was counted between two and nine times. V is TRBV30 and J is TRBJ1-6, with D possibly matching TRBD1 (5 bases). The V end was cut by 5 bases, the J end by 13 bases, with 12 bases between. Germline V lookup: CDR1 GTSNPN, CDR2 SVGIG (reference sequence). The CDR3 covers 11 residues. The CDR3: CAWGPGVPLHF. The CDR3 nucleotides read TGTGCCTGGGGGCCGGGGGTGCCCCTCCACTTT.

The chain recombines TRBV4-1 with TRBJ2-5; 11 bases align to TRBD2. V shed 7 bases, J shed 5 bases, and the junction held 21 bases outside the gene matches. Germline assignment: CDR1 MGHRA and CDR2 YSYEKL. CDR3 length: 19 amino acids. The CDR3 sequence: CASTLTTGLAALGGETQYF. CDR3 DNA: TGCGCCAGCACCCTAACAACGGGACTAGCGGCCCTGGGAGGGGAGACCCAGTACTTC.

Here the CDR3 DNA reads TGTGCCAGCAGCTTGTGGGGGGCTGAAGCTTTCTTT. It specifies CASSLWGAEAFF. The chain recombines TRBV5-6 with TRBJ1-1; the D gene is possibly TRBD1 (5 bases). The V and J ends lost 1 base and 6 bases respectively, with 7 bases between them. The CDR3 totals 12 residues. CDR1 and CDR2 from the germline V gene are SGHDT and YYEEEE. Based on the CDR3 plus reference TRBV5-6 and TRBJ1-1, the full variable domain is DAGVTQSPTHLIKTRGQQVTLRCSPKSGHDTVSWYQQALGQGPQFIFQYYEEEERQRGNFPDRFSGHQFPNYSSELNVNALLLGDSALYLCASSLWGAEAFFGQGTRLTVV.

The DNA of the CDR3 is TGCGCCAGCAGTGAGACGAGGGCTCAAGAGACCCAGTACTTC. Translating gives CASSETRAQETQYF. The V and J genes are TRBV10-2 and TRBJ2-5, with TRBD2 as a possible D gene (5 bases). Germline CDR1 and CDR2: WSHSY and SAAADI. The V end was cut by 2 bases, the J end by 2 bases, with 9 bases between. The CDR3 loop spans 14 amino acids.

The chain recombines TRBV5-6 with TRBJ1-2, with 9 bases identical to TRBD1. The CDR3 covers 14 residues. V gave up 4 bases and J gave up 2 bases; unmatched junction bases: 3. CDR1 and CDR2 (germline): SGHDT, YYEEEE. As DNA, the CDR3 is TGTGCCAGCAGCACCGGACAGGGGAACTATGGCTACACCTTC. Its protein product is CASSTGQGNYGYTF.

The V gene is TRBV7-2, the J gene TRBJ2-7, with D maybe TRBD2 (5 bases). The germline V and J ends were trimmed by 7 bases and 4 bases, with 17 bases remaining between them. Germline V gives CDR1 SGHTA, CDR2 FQGNSA. There are 14 residues in the CDR3. The CDR3 coding sequence is TGTGCCAGCACCCTTTTGGCGGCGGGTTACGAGCAGTACTTC. Translating it yields CASTLLAAGYEQYF.

The genes are TRBV7-6 and TRBJ1-1, with a tentative D call TRBD1 (5 bases). The germline CDR1 and CDR2 sequences are SGHVS and FNYEAQ. Between the trimmed V and J ends, which lost 4 bases and 1 base, there was a span of 13 bases. The CDR3 contains 15 residues. CDR3 protein: CASSSTVTANTEAFF. CDR3 bases: TGTGCCAGCAGCTCGACAGTGACCGCGAACACTGAAGCTTTCTTT. The full variable domain, with the rest looked up from reference TRBV7-6 and TRBJ1-1, is GAGVSQSPRYKVTKRGQDVALRCDPISGHVSLYWYRQALGQGPEFLTYFNYEAQQDKSGLPNDRFSAERPEGSISTLTIQRTEQRDSAMYRCASSSTVTANTEAFFGQGTRLTVV.

The chain has TRBV10-2 and TRBJ1-4; TRBD1 matches 9 bases. This CDR3 is 15 amino acids long. J lost 8 bases, V lost 3 bases, and 7 bases had no gene match. Germline V gene sequence: CDR1 WSHSY, CDR2 SAAADI. CDR3 region: CASSDGTGQGEKLFF. The CDR3 DNA reads TGCGCCAGCAGTGATGGGACCGGACAGGGGGAAAAACTGTTTTTT.

This chain links TRBV6-5 with TRBJ2-7; D not certain. The germline V and J ends were trimmed by 6 bases and 0 bases, with 9 bases remaining between them. CDR3 length: 13 residues. The germline V gene encodes CDR1 MNHEY and CDR2 SVGAGI. The CDR3 DNA is TGTGCCAGCAGCGTGACAACCTCCTACGAGCAGTACTTC. Residues: CASSVTTSYEQYF.

The rearrangement links TRBV6-1 to TRBJ1-2; D uncertain. V lost 2 bases, J lost 4 bases, and 20 bases lay in between. Germline CDR1 reads MNHNS; CDR2 reads SASEGT. The CDR3 is 17 residues long. DNA of the CDR3: TGTGCCAGCAGTGAACGAGGCGGGTCGGGATGGGGCTATGGCTACACCTTC. Translating gives CASSERGGSGWGYGYTF.

The chain carries TRBV4-2 and TRBJ2-6; D ambiguous. V was pared by 5 bases and J by 0 bases, with 14 bases between. This CDR3 comprises 17 residues. The germline V gene encodes CDR1 LGHNA and CDR2 YNFKEQ. The CDR3 coding sequence is TGTGCCAGCAGCGTCCATAGAACAGACTCTGGGGCCAACGTCCTGACTTTC. Translating gives CASSVHRTDSGANVLTF.

The chain uses TRBV12-5 and TRBJ1-1; maybe TRBD1 (6 bases). Germline V lookup: CDR1 LGHNT, CDR2 FRNRAP. Deletions cut 5 bases from V and 4 bases from J, with 8 bases between. This CDR3 is built from 12 residues. CDR3 residues: CASGNRVTEAFF. As DNA, the CDR3 is TGTGCTAGTGGTAACAGGGTCACTGAAGCTTTCTTT.

V gene TRBV27 combines with J gene TRBJ2-6, with TRBD1 identical over 12 bases. Germline loops: CDR1 MNHEY, CDR2 SMNVEV (reference sequence). The length of the CDR3 is 19 residues. V lost 1 base to trimming and J lost 2 bases; unmatched junction nucleotides: 6. CDR3 nucleotides: TGTGCCAGCAGTTTATACTCCGGGACAGGGGGCGCTGGGGCCAACGTCCTGACTTTC. Amino acid sequence: CASSLYSGTGGAGANVLTF. Variable domain in full (rest from reference TRBV27 and TRBJ2-6): EAQVTQNPRYLITVTGKKLTVTCSQNMNHEYMSWYRQDPGLGLRQIYYSMNVEVTDKGDVPEGYKVSRKEKRNFPLILESPSPNQTSLYFCASSLYSGTGGAGANVLTFGAGSRLTVL.

The chain recombines TRBV11-3 with TRBJ2-2; 10 bases align to TRBD1. Germline V lookup: CDR1 SGHNT, CDR2 YENEEA. The CDR3 totals 15 residues. V lost 5 bases to trimming and J lost 5 bases; unmatched junction nucleotides: 5. CDR3 sequence (DNA): TGTGCCAGCAGCGCCCGGACAGGGGGGACCGGGGAGCTGTTTTTT. Protein: CASSARTGGTGELFF.

The V gene is TRBV19, the J gene TRBJ1-4; D not resolved. In germline, CDR1 is LNHDA, CDR2 SQIVND (reference sequence). Trimming shortened V by 10 bases and J by 5 bases, and 20 bases separated the two germline ends. The CDR3 is 15 amino acids. CDR3 amino acids: CATSLGGRTNEKLFF. In DNA form, the CDR3 reads TGTGCCACCTCCTTGGGTGGGAGAACGAATGAAAAACTGTTTTTT.

With respect to this clone: No DNA is shown, since the ends of the CDR3 on it are uncertain; the CDR3 is the one TCRdb lists. The genes are TRBV19 and TRBJ1-1. CDR1 LNHDA and CDR2 SQIVND come from the germline V gene (reference sequence). The CDR3 has 14 amino acids, counting both end residues. The CDR3 protein is CATLDRYWAAGALF.

The chain uses TRBV7-6 and TRBJ2-5, with 13 bases that match TRBD2. Germline V gives CDR1 SGHVS, CDR2 FNYEAQ. The V gene end was trimmed by 5 bases and the J gene end by 4 bases; junction bases not matched to a gene: 13. CDR3 length: 18 residues. The CDR3, as DNA: TGTGCCAGCAGCCGATGGACTAGCGGGAGAAGGGTTTCAGAGACCCAGTACTTC. Translating gives CASSRWTSGRRVSETQYF.

The rearrangement uses TRBV27 and TRBJ1-1, with D unclear. The CDR3 is 15 residues long. Germline CDR1 MNHEY, CDR2 SMNVEV (reference sequence). Between the trimmed V and J ends, which lost 0 bases and 1 base, there was a span of 9 bases. The CDR3 sequence: CASSLSTGGNTEAFF. CDR3 DNA sequence: TGTGCCAGCAGTTTATCGACGGGAGGGAACACTGAAGCTTTCTTT.

This clone was recorded only once. The chain combines TRBV5-4 with TRBJ2-2; D is possibly TRBD1 (6 bases). Trimming pared 7 bases from V and 3 bases from J, leaving 22 bases between. The germline V gene has CDR1 SGHNT and CDR2 YYREEE (reference sequence). The CDR3 is 17 residues long. Here the CDR3 reads CASGGFNDRSYTGELFF. The CDR3 DNA reads as TGTGCCAGCGGAGGATTTAATGACAGGAGTTACACCGGGGAGCTGTTTTTT.

The V call is TRBV6-5, the J call TRBJ1-2; no clear D. Trimming left V 3 bases short and J 2 bases short, with 16 bases between. This CDR3 spans 16 amino acids. Germline V gene sequence: CDR1 MNHEY, CDR2 SVGAGI. CDR3 nucleotides: TGTGCCAGCAGTTATGGAGGGTTGGAACTCAACTATGGCTACACCTTC. The encoded protein is CASSYGGLELNYGYTF.

The V and J genes are TRBV7-2 and TRBJ2-3; 16 bases match TRBD2. This CDR3 is built from 17 residues. Per the germline V gene, CDR1 is SGHTA and CDR2 is FQGNSA. The V segment lost 6 bases and the J segment 4 bases; nucleotides outside the gene matches: 7. The CDR3 nucleotides are TGTGCCAGCAGTTCGGGACTAGCGGGGGGGATGGCAGATACGCAGTATTTT. Its protein is CASSSGLAGGMADTQYF.